This T cell receptor (beta chain) is drawn from a study of beta chain features in type 1 diabetes. Isolated RNA was reverse transcribed in full, so expressed TCRB transcripts were sequenced. Measured with immunoSEQ multiplex PCR; TCRdb has only the in-frame clones, and not every one. Of over 350,000 clones in the sample, over 13% were seen once. Trimming left V 3 bases short and J 7 bases short, with 12 bases between. The CDR3 runs to 13 residues. Per the germline V gene, CDR1 is MDHEN and CDR2 is SYDVKM. This clone was picked up a small number of times. Sequencing was carried out using naive CD4+ T cells from blood. The chain uses TRBV28 and TRBJ1-2, with D hard to call. The TCR was taken from a woman aged 18-29 years in good health. The CDR3 here is CASSLVSGSGYTF. CDR3 DNA sequence: TGTGCCAGCAGTTTGGTTAGTGGTAGTGGCTACACCTTC.